This TCR beta chain appears in the sequencing data of a study of Ad26.COV2.S vaccination and SARS-CoV-2 variants. The wider study: Vaccine-arm donor from the placebo-controlled COV1001 Ad26.COV2.S trial.

This clone was counted a single time. Its antigen is not known. The treatment was: about 20 received Ad26.COV2.S at low or high dose, single or two shots; roughly 5 received placebo; per-sample allocation not given. Sampling happened 63 days after the first vaccine or placebo injection. A Boston donor was an adult aged 18-55 years. The V end lost 0 bases, the J end lost 4 bases, and 13 bases lay between the germline ends. In germline, CDR1 is SGHKS, CDR2 YYEKEE (reference sequence). The CDR3 extends over 15 amino acids. Some clones are missing from TCRdb's copy, which holds only in-frame ones; the method was immunoSEQ multiplex PCR. This table holds over 450,000 clones, 89% found once. Study findings and constraints: The study found similar non-spike TCR breadth in vaccine and placebo recipients.

The rearrangement uses TRBV5-5 and TRBJ2-5, with D hard to call. Sequenced material: peripheral blood, taken in a trial of Ad26.COV2.S vaccine versus placebo. The source is a person between 18 and 59 years old who received the Ad26.COV2.S COVID-19 vaccine or a placebo. The CDR3 coding sequence is TGTGCCAGCAGCTTGGGGGTGTTAGCAGGAGAGACCCAGTACTTC. As protein: CASSLGVLAGETQYF.